This T cell receptor (beta chain) was identified during a study of blood T cell repertoires in COVID-19. Measured with immunoSEQ multiplex PCR; TCRdb has only the in-frame clones, and not every one. Of roughly 79,000 clones listed, 80% to 85% are singletons. With V trimmed by 3 bases and J by 0 bases, 25 bases remained unmatched. Germline V CDR1 and CDR2: KGHSH, LQKENI. The CDR3 runs 23 residues. This chain connects TRBV18 to TRBJ2-7; 11 bases are shared with TRBD1. Sequenced: peripheral blood. The TCR originated in a man in his fifties with acute or convalescent COVID-19. The CDR3 spells CASSPTGTGGTLRPSGFSYEQYF. The DNA of the CDR3 is TGTGCCAGCTCACCTACCGGGACAGGGGGGACCTTAAGACCTTCCGGGTTCTCCTACGAGCAGTACTTC.